The text below deals with one T cell receptor beta chain. Antigen specificity is unknown. The data were taken from a study of beta chain features in type 1 diabetes. In germline, CDR1 is LNHNV, CDR2 YYDKDF (reference sequence). Trimming took 0 bases from V and 4 from J, leaving 18 bases between them. The CDR3 is 18 residues long. The isolated RNA, all of it, was reverse transcribed, so expressed TCRB transcripts were what got sequenced. Clones were read by immunoSEQ multiplex PCR, and TCRdb kept only the in-frame ones, dropping some. The repertoire holds about 930,000 clones, with under 20% as singletons. CD4+ naive, central memory, regulatory and stem cell-like memory cells were sorted via CD45RO/CCR7/CD25/CD127/CD95/CD27. Study-wide results and caveats: Naive, central memory and regulatory TCRB repertoires appeared more similar among patients than healthy donors.

V usage is TRBV15 and J usage is TRBJ1-4, with TRBD1 as a possible D gene (5 bases). The sequence came from a woman younger than 30 in good health. The sample taken for sequencing was naive CD4+ T cells from blood. The CDR3 nucleotides are TGTGCCACCAGCAGAGATCGCGGATGGGGGGGTCGTAATGAAAAACTGTTTTTT. Protein: CATSRDRGWGGRNEKLFF.